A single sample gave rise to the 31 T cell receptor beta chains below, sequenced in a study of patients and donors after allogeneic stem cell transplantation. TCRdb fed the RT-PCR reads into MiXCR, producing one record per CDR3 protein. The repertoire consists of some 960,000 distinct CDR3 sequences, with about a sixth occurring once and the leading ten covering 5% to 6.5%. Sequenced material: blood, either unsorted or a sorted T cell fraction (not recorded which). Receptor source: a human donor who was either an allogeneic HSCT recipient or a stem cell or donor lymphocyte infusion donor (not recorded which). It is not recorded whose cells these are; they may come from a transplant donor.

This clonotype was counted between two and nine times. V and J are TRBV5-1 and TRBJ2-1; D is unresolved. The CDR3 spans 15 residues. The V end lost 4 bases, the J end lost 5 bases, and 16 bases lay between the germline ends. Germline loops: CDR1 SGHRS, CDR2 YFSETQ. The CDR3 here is CASSLGSGTHNEQFF. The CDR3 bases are TGCGCCAGCAGCCTCGGGTCTGGAACTCACAATGAGCAGTTCTTC.

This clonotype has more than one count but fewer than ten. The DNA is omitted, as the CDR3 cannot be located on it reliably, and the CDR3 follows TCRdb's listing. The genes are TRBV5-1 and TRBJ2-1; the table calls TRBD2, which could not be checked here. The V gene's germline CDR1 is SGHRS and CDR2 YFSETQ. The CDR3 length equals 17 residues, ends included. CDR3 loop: CASSFGTGTSGNNEQLF.

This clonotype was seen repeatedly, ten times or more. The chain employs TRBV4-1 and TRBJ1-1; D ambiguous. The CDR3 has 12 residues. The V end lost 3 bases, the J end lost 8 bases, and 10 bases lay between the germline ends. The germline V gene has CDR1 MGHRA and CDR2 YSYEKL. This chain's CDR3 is CASSHPAAEAFF. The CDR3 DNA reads TGCGCCAGCAGCCACCCGGCAGCAGAAGCTTTCTTT.

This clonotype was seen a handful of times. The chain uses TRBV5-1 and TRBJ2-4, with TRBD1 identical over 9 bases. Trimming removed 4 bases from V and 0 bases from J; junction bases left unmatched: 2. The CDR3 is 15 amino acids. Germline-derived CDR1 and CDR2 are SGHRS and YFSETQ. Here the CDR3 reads CASSGQGIAKNIQYF. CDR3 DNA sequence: TGCGCCAGCAGCGGACAGGGGATAGCCAAAAACATTCAGTACTTC.

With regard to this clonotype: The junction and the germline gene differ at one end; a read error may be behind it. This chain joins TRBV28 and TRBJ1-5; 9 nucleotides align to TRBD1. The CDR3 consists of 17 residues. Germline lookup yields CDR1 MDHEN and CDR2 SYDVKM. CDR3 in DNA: TGTGCCAACAGTCTCCCCTCCCCGGGACAGGGAAATCAGCCCCAGCATTTT. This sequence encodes CANSLPSPGQGNQPQHF.

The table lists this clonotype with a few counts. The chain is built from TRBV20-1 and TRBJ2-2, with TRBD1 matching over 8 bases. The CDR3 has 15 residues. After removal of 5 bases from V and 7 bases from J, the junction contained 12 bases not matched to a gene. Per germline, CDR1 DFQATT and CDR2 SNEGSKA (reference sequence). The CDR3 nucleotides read TGCAGTGCTCCAAGGACAGGGAGTTTCGGCGGGGAGCTGTTTTTT. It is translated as CSAPRTGSFGGELFF.

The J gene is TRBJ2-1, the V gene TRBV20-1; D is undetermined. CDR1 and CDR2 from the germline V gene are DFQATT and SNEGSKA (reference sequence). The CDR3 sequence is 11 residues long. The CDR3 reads CKGIGFNEQFF. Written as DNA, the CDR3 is TGCAAAGGGATCGGATTCAATGAGCAGTTCTTC.

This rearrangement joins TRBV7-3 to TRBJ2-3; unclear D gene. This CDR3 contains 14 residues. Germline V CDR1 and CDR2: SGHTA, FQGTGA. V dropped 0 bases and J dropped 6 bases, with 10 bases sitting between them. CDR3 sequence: CASSLTTPLDTQYF. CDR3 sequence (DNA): TGTGCCAGCAGCTTAACGACCCCCTTGGATACGCAGTATTTT.

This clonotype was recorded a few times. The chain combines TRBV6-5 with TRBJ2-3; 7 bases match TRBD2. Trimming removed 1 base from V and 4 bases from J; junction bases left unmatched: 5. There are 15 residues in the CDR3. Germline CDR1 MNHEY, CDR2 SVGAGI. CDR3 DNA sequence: TGTGCCAGCAGTTACTGGGGGGGGGTTCCAGATACGCAGTATTTT. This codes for CASSYWGGVPDTQYF.

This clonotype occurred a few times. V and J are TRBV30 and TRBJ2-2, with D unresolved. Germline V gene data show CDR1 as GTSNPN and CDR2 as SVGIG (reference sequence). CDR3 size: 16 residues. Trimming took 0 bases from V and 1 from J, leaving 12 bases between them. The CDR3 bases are TGTGCCTGGAGTGTACTGGTGGCAGGGAACACCGGGGAGCTGTTTTTT. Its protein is CAWSVLVAGNTGELFF. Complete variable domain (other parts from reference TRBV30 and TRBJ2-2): SQTIHQWPATLVQPVGSPLSLECTVEGTSNPNLYWYRQAAGRGLQLLFYSVGIGQISSEVPQNLSASRPQDRQFILSSKKLLLSDSGFYLCAWSVLVAGNTGELFFGEGSRLTVL.

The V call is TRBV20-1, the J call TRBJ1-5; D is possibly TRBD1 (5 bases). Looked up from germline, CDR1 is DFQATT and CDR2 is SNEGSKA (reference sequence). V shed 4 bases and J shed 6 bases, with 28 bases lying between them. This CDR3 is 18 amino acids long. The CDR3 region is CSATDPGPLRGFGQPQHF. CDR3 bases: TGCAGTGCTACTGATCCGGGACCCCTGAGAGGGTTTGGTCAGCCCCAGCATTTT.

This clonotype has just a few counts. CDR3 nucleotides: TGTGCCAGCAGTTACCGGGACACCGTCCTGCCTCTCTACGAGCAGTACTTC. This gives the protein CASSYRDTVLPLYEQYF. The chain couples TRBV6-5 to TRBJ2-7; TRBD1 is a possible D gene (6 bases). V was trimmed by 2 bases and J by 3 bases, leaving 20 bases between them. CDR1 and CDR2 from the germline V gene are MNHEY and SVGAGI. The CDR3 runs to 17 residues.

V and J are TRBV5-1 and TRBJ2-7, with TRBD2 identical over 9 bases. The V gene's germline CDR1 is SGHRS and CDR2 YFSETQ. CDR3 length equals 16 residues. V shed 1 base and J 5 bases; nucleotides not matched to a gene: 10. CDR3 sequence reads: CASSLLGGRAFDEQYF. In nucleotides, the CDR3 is TGCGCCAGCAGCTTGTTGGGCGGGAGGGCCTTCGACGAGCAGTACTTC.

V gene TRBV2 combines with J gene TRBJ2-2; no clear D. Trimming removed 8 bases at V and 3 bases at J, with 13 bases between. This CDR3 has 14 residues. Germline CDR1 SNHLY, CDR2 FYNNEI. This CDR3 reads CASLRGSYTGELFF. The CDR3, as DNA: TGTGCCAGCTTGCGAGGCAGTTACACCGGGGAGCTGTTTTTT.

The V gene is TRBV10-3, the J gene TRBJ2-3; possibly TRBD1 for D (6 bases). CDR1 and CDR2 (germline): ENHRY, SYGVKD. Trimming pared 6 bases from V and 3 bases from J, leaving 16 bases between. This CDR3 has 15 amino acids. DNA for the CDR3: TGTGCCATCAGCCCCGGAAGGCAGGGGACAGATACGCAGTATTTT. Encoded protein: CAISPGRQGTDTQYF.

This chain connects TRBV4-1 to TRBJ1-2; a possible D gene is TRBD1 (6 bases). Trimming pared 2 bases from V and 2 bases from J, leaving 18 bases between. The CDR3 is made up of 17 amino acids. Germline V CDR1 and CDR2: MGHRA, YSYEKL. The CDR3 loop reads CASSQLPGIGGNYGYTF. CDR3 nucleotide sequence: TGCGCCAGCAGCCAATTGCCGGGAATCGGGGGCAACTATGGCTACACCTTC.

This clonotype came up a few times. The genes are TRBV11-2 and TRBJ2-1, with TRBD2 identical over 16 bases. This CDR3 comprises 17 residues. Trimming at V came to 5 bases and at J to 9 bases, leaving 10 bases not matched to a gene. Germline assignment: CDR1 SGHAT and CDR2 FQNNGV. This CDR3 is CASSPGTSGGAYGEQFF. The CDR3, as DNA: TGTGCCAGCAGCCCCGGGACTAGCGGGGGGGCCTATGGTGAGCAGTTCTTC.

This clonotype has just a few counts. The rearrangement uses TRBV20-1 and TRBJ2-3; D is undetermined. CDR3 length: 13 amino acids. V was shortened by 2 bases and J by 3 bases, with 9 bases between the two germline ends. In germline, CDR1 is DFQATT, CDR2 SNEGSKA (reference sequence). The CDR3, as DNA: TGCAGTGCTAGAAGCTCCTCTACAGATACGCAGTATTTT. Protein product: CSARSSSTDTQYF.

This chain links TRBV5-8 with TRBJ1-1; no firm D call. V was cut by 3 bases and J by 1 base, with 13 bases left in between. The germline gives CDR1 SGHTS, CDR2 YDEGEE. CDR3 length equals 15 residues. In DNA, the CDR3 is TGTGCCAGCAGCTCCCTCCCGGGGAGGAACACTGAAGCTTTCTTT. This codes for CASSSLPGRNTEAFF.

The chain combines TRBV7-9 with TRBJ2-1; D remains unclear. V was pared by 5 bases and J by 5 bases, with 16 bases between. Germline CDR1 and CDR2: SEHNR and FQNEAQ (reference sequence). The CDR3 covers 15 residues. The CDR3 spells CASSPGGARDNEQFF. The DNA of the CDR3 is TGTGCCAGCAGCCCAGGTGGCGCAAGAGACAATGAGCAGTTCTTC.

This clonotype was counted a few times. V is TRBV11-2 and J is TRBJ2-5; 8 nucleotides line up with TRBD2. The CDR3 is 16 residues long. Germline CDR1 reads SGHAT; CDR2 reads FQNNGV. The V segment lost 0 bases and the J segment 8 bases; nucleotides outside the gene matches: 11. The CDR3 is CASSLDPPGLGHTQYF. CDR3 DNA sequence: TGTGCCAGCAGCTTAGACCCTCCGGGACTAGGGCATACCCAGTACTTC.

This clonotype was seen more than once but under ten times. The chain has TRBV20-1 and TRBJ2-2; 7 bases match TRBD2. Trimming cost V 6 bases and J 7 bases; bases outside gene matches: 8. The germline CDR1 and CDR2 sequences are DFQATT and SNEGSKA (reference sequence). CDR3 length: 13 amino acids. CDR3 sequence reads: CSATTSVGGELFF. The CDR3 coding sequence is TGCAGTGCCACCACTAGCGTTGGCGGGGAGCTGTTTTTT.

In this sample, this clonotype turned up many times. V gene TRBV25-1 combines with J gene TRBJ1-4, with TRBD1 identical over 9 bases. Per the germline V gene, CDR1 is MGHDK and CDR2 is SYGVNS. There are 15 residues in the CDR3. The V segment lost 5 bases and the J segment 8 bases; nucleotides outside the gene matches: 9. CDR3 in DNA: TGTGCCAGCAGTCCGCCGGGACAGGGTGGGGAAAAACTGTTTTTT. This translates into CASSPPGQGGEKLFF.

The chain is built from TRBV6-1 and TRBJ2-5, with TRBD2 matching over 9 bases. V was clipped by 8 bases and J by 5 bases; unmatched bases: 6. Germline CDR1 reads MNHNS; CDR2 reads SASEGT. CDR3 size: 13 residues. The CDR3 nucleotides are TGTGCCAGCCAGACTAGCGGCACGGAGACCCAGTACTTC. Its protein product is CASQTSGTETQYF.

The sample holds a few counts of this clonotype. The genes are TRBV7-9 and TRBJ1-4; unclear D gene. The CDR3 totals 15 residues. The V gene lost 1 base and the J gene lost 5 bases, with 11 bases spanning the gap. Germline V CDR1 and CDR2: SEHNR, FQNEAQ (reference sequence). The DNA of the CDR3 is TGTGCCAGCAGCTTAGTCTCCAGTCTAAATGAAAAACTGTTTTTT. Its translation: CASSLVSSLNEKLFF. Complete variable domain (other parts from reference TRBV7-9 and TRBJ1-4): DTGVSQNPRHKITKRGQNVTFRCDPISEHNRLYWYRQTLGQGPEFLTYFQNEAQLEKSRLLSDRFSAERPKGSFSTLEIQRTEQGDSAMYLCASSLVSSLNEKLFFGSGTQLSVL.

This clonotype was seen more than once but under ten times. CDR3 DNA: TGTGCCAGCAGCGCCGTAGCGGGAGTTATATACGAGCAGTACTTC. Amino acid sequence: CASSAVAGVIYEQYF. The rearrangement links TRBV7-6 to TRBJ2-7, with 9 nucleotides matching TRBD2. Germline V gene sequence: CDR1 SGHVS, CDR2 FNYEAQ. CDR3 size: 15 residues. J was trimmed by 4 bases and V by 5 bases; bases with no gene match: 9.

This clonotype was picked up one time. The CDR3 DNA reads as TGTGCCAGCAGCCTTCCGCCGGGAAATGAGCAGTTCTTC. This codes for CASSLPPGNEQFF. The chain has TRBV7-3 and TRBJ2-1; D possibly corresponds to TRBD2 (5 bases). V was shortened by 5 bases and J by 7 bases, with 12 bases between the two germline ends. The CDR3 totals 13 residues. Germline values: CDR1 SGHTA, CDR2 FQGTGA.

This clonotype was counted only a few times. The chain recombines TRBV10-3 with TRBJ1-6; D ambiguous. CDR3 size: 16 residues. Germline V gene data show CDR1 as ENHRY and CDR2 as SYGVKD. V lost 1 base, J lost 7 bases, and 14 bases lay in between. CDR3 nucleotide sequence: TGTGCCATCAGTGAGTTCTCGAAGGAGTTGAATTCACCCCTCCACTTT. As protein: CAISEFSKELNSPLHF.

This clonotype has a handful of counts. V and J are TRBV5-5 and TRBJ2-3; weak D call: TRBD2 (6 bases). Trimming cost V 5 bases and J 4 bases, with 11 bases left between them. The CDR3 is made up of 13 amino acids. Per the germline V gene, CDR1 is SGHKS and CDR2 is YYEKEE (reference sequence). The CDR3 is CASRPTSSDTQYF. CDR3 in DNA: TGTGCCAGCAGACCGACTAGTTCAGATACGCAGTATTTT. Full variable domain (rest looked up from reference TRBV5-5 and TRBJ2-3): DAGVTQSPTHLIKTRGQQVTLRCSPISGHKSVSWYQQVLGQGPQFIFQYYEKEERGRGNFPDRFSARQFPNYSSELNVNALLLGDSALYLCASRPTSSDTQYFGPGTRLTVL.

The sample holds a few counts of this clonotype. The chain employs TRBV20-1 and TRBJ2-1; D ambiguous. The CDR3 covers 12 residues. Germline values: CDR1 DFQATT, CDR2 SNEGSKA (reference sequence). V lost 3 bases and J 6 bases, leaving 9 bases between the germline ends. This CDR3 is CSASPFANEQFF. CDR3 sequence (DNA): TGCAGTGCTAGCCCCTTTGCCAATGAGCAGTTCTTC.

The CDR3 here is CASSPPQTGLNTEAFF. In nucleotides, the CDR3 is TGTGCCAGCAGCCCCCCCCAGACAGGGCTGAACACTGAAGCTTTCTTT. The rearrangement joins TRBV7-8 to TRBJ1-1, with TRBD1 matching over 7 bases. The V gene end was trimmed by 5 bases and the J gene end by 0 bases; junction bases not matched to a gene: 9. CDR1 and CDR2 (germline): SGHVS, FQNEAQ. CDR3 length: 16 amino acids.